This T cell receptor (beta chain) stems from a study of blood T cells in healthy people across ages. As to this clonotype: As yet, its antigen is unknown.

Findings and limits, study-wide: Per-million-T-cell TCR beta diversity fell roughly linearly with age.

With a J-beta primer mix and a sample-barcoded 5' primer, a second PCR ran 7 to 11 cycles. TCRdb re-derived calls from the 5' RACE reads in MiXCR, one entry per CDR3 protein. This repertoire shows approximately 880,000 distinct CDR3 sequences, roughly 48% found once; its top ten account for 13%. For every donor, a draw yielded about 9.7 milliliters of peripheral blood. The clonotype originates from a man aged 30 to 39 in good health. The sample comprised blood.

The DNA of the CDR3 is TGCAGCGTTGAAGATCTCACGGGGGGCAAGGACCTCCTCTATGGCTACACCTTC. Amino acids: CSVEDLTGGKDLLYGYTF. V is TRBV29-1 and J is TRBJ1-2, with TRBD1 as a possible D gene (6 bases). This CDR3 comprises 18 residues. Germline V lookup: CDR1 SQVTM, CDR2 ANQGSEA. Trimming removed 0 bases at V and 4 bases at J, with 24 bases between.